The 16 T cell receptor beta chains reported below all come from one sample, sequenced in a study of blood T cell repertoires in COVID-19. The method was immunoSEQ multiplex PCR; TCRdb's version includes in-frame clones alone and lacks a portion of them. The table has roughly 95,000 clones, about four fifths seen once. The sample was peripheral blood. Every receptor here comes from a human donor in a cohort sampled during active COVID-19.

This clone was seen a few times. This chain's CDR3 is CASSQPQGAIVAFF. CDR3 in DNA: TGTGCCAGCAGCCAGCCCCAGGGGGCGATTGTAGCTTTCTTT. The V and J genes are TRBV3-1 (or the pseudogene TRBV3-2) and TRBJ1-1; 8 nucleotides align to TRBD1. This CDR3 contains 14 residues. From germline, CDR1 is LGHDT and CDR2 YNNKEL (reference sequence). Trimming cost V 3 bases and J 10 bases; bases outside gene matches: 10.

This chain connects TRBV7-8 to TRBJ1-5; 8 bases are a match to TRBD1. V trimming: 0 bases; J trimming: 6 bases; junction bases outside the gene matches: 7. CDR1 is SGHVS, CDR2 FQNEAQ, per germline. The length of the CDR3 is 16 residues. CDR3 in DNA: TGTGCCAGCAGCTTAGCGGACAGGGAAATCCGTCAGCCCCAGCATTTT. Residues: CASSLADREIRQPQHF.

J is TRBJ2-7 and V is TRBV3-1 (or the pseudogene TRBV3-2), with D perhaps matching TRBD1 (5 bases). V lost 1 base and J lost 7, with 17 bases in between. Germline CDR1 reads LGHDT; CDR2 reads YNNKEL (reference sequence). The CDR3 runs 15 residues. The CDR3 loop is CASSQGRTQTREQYF. As DNA, the CDR3 is TGTGCCAGCAGCCAAGGTAGGACACAGACCCGGGAGCAGTACTTC.

The chain combines TRBV3-1 (or the pseudogene TRBV3-2) with TRBJ1-4, with D unresolved. Looked up from germline, CDR1 is LGHDT and CDR2 is YNNKEL (reference sequence). The CDR3 spans 14 residues. V was cut by 3 bases and J by 2 bases, with 7 bases left in between. CDR3 residues: CASSQLRTNEKLFF. The CDR3 nucleotides are TGTGCCAGCAGCCAGCTCCGGACTAATGAAAAACTGTTTTTT.

V usage is TRBV11-3 and J usage is TRBJ2-1; TRBD1 matches at 9 bases. Germline assignment: CDR1 SGHNT and CDR2 YENEEA. The CDR3 has 13 amino acids. V shed 5 bases, J shed 8 bases, and the junction held 4 bases outside the gene matches. CDR3 sequence reads: CASSHRQGDEQFF. The CDR3 region has the DNA TGTGCCAGCAGCCATCGACAGGGGGATGAGCAGTTCTTC.

The J gene is TRBJ2-5, the V gene TRBV28; maybe TRBD2 (6 bases). Germline values: CDR1 MDHEN, CDR2 SYDVKM. The CDR3 is made up of 16 amino acids. Trimming shortened V by 5 bases and J by 2 bases, and 18 bases separated the two germline ends. CDR3 DNA sequence: TGTGCCAGCAGTGGTATAGGGGAGGCCTTTCAAGAGACCCAGTACTTC. Translated: CASSGIGEAFQETQYF.

This clone was detected many times. This sequence joins TRBV19 and TRBJ2-1; weak D call: TRBD1 (5 bases). The CDR3 consists of 14 residues. The V gene lost 4 bases and the J gene lost 6 bases, with 13 bases spanning the gap. CDR1 LNHDA and CDR2 SQIVND come from the germline V gene (reference sequence). In DNA form, the CDR3 reads TGTGCCAGTAGTAATCTAGACAGCCCCAATGAGCAGTTCTTC. Protein: CASSNLDSPNEQFF.

This rearrangement joins TRBV5-8 to TRBJ2-7; 9 nucleotides match TRBD2. The CDR3 sequence is 15 residues long. The V segment lost 4 bases and the J segment 4 bases; nucleotides outside the gene matches: 9. In germline, CDR1 is SGHTS, CDR2 YDEGEE. The CDR3, as DNA: TGTGCCAGCAGCCTGAGTAGCGGGAGTCTGTACGAGCAGTACTTC. Translated: CASSLSSGSLYEQYF. Combining the CDR3 with reference TRBV5-8 and TRBJ2-7 gives the whole variable domain EAGVTQSPTHLIKTRGQQATLRCSPISGHTSVYWYQQALGLGLQFLLWYDEGEERNRGNFPPRFSGRQFPNYSSELNVNALELEDSALYLCASSLSSGSLYEQYFGPGTRLTVT.

This clone was seen only a few times. This sequence joins TRBV19 and TRBJ2-2, with 10 bases aligning to TRBD1. Germline assignment: CDR1 LNHDA and CDR2 SQIVND (reference sequence). This CDR3 is built from 16 residues. Trimming at V came to 6 bases and at J to 8 bases, leaving 12 bases not matched to a gene. CDR3 nucleotide sequence: TGTGCCAGTAGGGATTTGGGACAGGGGAATTATGGGGAGCTGTTTTTT. It codes for CASRDLGQGNYGELFF.

The rearrangement joins TRBV5-1 to TRBJ2-5; 9 bases line up with TRBD2. V lost 0 bases to trimming and J lost 2 bases; unmatched junction nucleotides: 8. Germline values: CDR1 SGHRS, CDR2 YFSETQ. The length of the CDR3 is 17 residues. In DNA, the CDR3 is TGCGCCAGCAGCTTGGTGGCGGGAGGGCTCGGTCAAGAGACCCAGTACTTC. It codes for CASSLVAGGLGQETQYF.

The chain carries TRBV7-6 and TRBJ1-1; D is possibly TRBD1 (6 bases). Germline V CDR1 and CDR2: SGHVS, FNYEAQ. V was shortened by 5 bases and J by 1 base, with 14 bases between the two germline ends. The CDR3 contains 15 residues. In nucleotides, the CDR3 is TGTGCCAGCAGCCAGGACAGTAACGCGAACACTGAAGCTTTCTTT. Protein sequence: CASSQDSNANTEAFF.

This clone has a single count. V gene TRBV24-1 combines with J gene TRBJ2-5; TRBD2 matches at 7 bases. Germline CDR1 and CDR2: KGHDR and SFDVKD. V was clipped by 7 bases and J by 5 bases; unmatched bases: 0. This CDR3 spans 11 amino acids. CDR3 region: CATRGGETQYF. The CDR3 DNA reads TGTGCCACCAGGGGGGGGGAGACCCAGTACTTC.

The genes are TRBV11-2 and TRBJ1-1, with D perhaps TRBD1 (6 bases). CDR3 size: 15 residues. Trimming stripped 0 bases from V and 4 bases from J, with 12 bases between. Germline V gene lookup returns CDR1 SGHAT and CDR2 FQNNGV. CDR3 nucleotides: TGTGCCAGCAGCTTAGAGGCAGGGGTTTCCACTGAAGCTTTCTTT. This codes for CASSLEAGVSTEAFF.

This rearrangement joins TRBV19 to TRBJ1-1; maybe TRBD1 (5 bases). The germline V gene encodes CDR1 LNHDA and CDR2 SQIVND (reference sequence). The CDR3 consists of 14 residues. V lost 5 bases to trimming and J lost 0 bases, with 10 bases between them. The CDR3 is CASSLQALNTEAFF. The DNA of the CDR3 is TGTGCCAGTAGTCTACAGGCCTTGAACACTGAAGCTTTCTTT.

The chain links TRBV11-2 to TRBJ1-3; 8 bases are shared with TRBD1. This CDR3 region has 16 residues. Germline lookup yields CDR1 SGHAT and CDR2 FQNNGV. The ends lost 1 base at V and 2 bases at J; junction bases unmatched: 4. The chain's CDR3 is CASSLVATGAGNTIYF. The CDR3 coding sequence is TGTGCCAGCAGCTTAGTAGCGACAGGGGCTGGAAACACCATATATTTT.

The V gene is TRBV19, the J gene TRBJ1-2; TRBD1 matches at 7 bases. J gave up 2 bases and V 5 bases, and 5 bases lay outside the gene matches. The germline CDR1 and CDR2 sequences are LNHDA and SQIVND (reference sequence). This CDR3 region has 14 residues. This CDR3 is CASSPQTGNYGYTF. CDR3 bases: TGTGCCAGTAGTCCCCAGACAGGGAACTATGGCTACACCTTC.